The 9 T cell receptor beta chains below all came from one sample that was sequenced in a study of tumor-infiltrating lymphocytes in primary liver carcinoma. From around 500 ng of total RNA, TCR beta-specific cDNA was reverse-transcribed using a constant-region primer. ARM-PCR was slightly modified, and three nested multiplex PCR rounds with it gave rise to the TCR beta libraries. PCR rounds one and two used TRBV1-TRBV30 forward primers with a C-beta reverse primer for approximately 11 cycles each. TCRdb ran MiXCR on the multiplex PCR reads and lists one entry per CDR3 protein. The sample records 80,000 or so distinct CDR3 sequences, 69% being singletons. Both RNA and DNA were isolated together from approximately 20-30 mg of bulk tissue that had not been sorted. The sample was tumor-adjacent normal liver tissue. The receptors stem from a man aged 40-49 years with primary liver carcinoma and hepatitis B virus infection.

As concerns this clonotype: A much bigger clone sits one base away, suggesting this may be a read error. The DNA for the CDR3 is TGTGCCAGCAGCTTGGACCTTCAGTCCCAGCATTTT. Protein: CASSLDLQSQHF. The chain employs TRBV7-9 and TRBJ1-5, with D unresolved. This CDR3 comprises 12 residues. Germline CDR1 SEHNR, CDR2 FQNEAQ (reference sequence).

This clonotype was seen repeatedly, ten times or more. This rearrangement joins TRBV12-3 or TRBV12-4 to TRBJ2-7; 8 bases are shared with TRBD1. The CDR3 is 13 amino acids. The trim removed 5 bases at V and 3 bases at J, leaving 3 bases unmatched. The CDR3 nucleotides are TGTGCCAGCAGTGACAGGGGAGACTACGAGCAGTACTTC. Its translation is CASSDRGDYEQYF.

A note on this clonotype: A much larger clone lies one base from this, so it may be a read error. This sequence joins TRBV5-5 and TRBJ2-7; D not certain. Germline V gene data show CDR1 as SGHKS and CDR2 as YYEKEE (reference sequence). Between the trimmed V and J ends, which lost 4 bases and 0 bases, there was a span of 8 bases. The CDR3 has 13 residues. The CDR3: CASSTLGSYEQYF. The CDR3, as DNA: TGTGCCAGCAGCACTCTGGGCTCCTACGAGCAGTACTTC.

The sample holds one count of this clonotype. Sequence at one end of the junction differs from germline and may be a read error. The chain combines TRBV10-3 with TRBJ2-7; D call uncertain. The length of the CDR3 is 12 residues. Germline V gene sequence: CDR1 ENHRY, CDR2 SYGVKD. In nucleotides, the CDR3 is TGTGCCATCGGTGAAGCCGGGCAGGTGCAGTACTTC. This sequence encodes CAIGEAGQVQYF.

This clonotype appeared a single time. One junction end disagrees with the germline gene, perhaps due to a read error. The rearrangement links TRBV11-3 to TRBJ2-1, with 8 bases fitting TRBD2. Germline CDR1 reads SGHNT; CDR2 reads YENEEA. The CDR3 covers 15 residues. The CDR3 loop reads CANSAGTREINEEFF. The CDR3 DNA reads TGTGCCAACAGTGCCGGGACTAGAGAGATTAATGAGGAGTTCTTC.

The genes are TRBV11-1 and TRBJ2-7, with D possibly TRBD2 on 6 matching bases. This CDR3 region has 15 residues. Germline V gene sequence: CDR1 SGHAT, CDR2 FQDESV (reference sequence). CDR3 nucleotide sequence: TGTGCCAGCTGCTTAACGGGATCGGGAGAATACGAGCAGTACGTC. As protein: CASCLTGSGEYEQYV.

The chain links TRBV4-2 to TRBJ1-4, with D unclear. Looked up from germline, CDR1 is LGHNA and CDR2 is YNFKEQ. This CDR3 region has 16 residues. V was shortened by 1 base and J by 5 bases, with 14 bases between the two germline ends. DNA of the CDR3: TGTGCCAGCAGCCAAGGTTTTCAGCTGCCCAATGAAAAACTGTTTTTT. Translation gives CASSQGFQLPNEKLFF.

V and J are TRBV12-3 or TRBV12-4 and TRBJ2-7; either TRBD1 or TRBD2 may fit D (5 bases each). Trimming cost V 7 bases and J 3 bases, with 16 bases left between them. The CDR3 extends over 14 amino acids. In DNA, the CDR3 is TGTGCCAGCAACATAGGTGCGAGGGGCTACGAGCAGTACTTC. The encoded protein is CASNIGARGYEQYF.

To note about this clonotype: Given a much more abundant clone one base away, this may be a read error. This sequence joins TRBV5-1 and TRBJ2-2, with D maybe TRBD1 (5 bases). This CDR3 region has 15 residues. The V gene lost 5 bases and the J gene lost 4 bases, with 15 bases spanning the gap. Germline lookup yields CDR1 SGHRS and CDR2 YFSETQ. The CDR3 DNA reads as TGCGCCAGCAGTCTTGACATGGGGCCCACCGGGGAGCTGTTTTTT. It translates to CASSLDMGPTGELFF.